This paragraph reports one TCR beta chain. Random hexamers served to reverse transcribe about 0.5 to 1 ug RNA. Amplification of TCR beta CDR3 was carried out by immunoSEQ multiplex PCR, which covered 54 Vbeta and 13 Jbeta segments. A single record per CDR3 protein comes from TCRdb applying MiXCR to the immunoSEQ multiplex PCR reads. Of 170,000 or so distinct CDR3 sequences in the sample, 90% to 95% were seen once. TEMRA cells were FACS-enriched, unlike CD8+ and CD4+ T cells, which were negatively isolated. This CDR3 has 18 residues. V shed 7 bases, J shed 6 bases, and the junction held 17 bases outside the gene matches. Germline V gene lookup returns CDR1 MNHNS and CDR2 SASEGT. The record originates from a study of CD8 T cells in Susac syndrome.

The clonotype comes from a human donor with multiple sclerosis. V usage is TRBV6-1 and J usage is TRBJ1-5; 11 bases match TRBD1. What was sequenced was CD4+ T cells from PBMCs. Here the CDR3 reads CASTGDRGGRFLGQPQHF. The CDR3 bases are TGTGCCAGCACCGGGGACAGGGGGGGACGTTTTTTGGGTCAGCCCCAGCATTTT.